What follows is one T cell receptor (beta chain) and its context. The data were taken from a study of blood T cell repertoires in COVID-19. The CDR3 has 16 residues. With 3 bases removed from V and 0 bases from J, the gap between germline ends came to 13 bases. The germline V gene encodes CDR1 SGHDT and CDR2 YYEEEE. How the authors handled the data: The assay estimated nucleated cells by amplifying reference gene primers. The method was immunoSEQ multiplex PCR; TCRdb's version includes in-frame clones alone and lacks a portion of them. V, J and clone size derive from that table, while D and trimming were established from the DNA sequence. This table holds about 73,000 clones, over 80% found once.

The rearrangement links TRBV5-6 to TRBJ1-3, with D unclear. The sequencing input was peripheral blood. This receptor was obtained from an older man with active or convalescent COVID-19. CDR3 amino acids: CASSSQVRLSGNTIYF. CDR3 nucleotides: TGTGCCAGCAGCTCGCAGGTCAGGCTCTCTGGAAACACCATATATTTT.